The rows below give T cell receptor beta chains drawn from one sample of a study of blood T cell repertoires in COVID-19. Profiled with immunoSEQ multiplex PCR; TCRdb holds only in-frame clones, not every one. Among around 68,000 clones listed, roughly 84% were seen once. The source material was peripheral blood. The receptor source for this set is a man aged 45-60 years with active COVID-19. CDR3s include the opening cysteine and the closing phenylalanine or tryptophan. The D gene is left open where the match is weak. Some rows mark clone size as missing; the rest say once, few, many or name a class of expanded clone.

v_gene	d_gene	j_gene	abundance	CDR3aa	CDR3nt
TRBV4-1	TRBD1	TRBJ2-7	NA	CASSQQTRQGAYEQYF	TGCGCCAGCAGCCAACAGACCCGACAGGGTGCCTACGAGCAGTACTTC
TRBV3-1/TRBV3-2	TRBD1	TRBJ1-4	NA	CASSLRQGGSEKLFF	TGTGCCAGCAGCCTACGACAGGGGGGGAGCGAAAAACTGTTTTTT
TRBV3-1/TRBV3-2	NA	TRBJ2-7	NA	CASSPSLKTQNYEQYF	TGTGCCAGCAGCCCTTCCTTAAAGACTCAAAACTACGAGCAGTACTTC
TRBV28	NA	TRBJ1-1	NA	CATGGPTEAFF	TGTGCCACCGGGGGACCCACTGAAGCTTTCTTT
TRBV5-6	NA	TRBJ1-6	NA	CASSRTQNNSPLHF	TGTGCCAGCAGCCGGACACAAAATAATTCACCCCTCCACTTT
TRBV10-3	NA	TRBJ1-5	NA	CAISEEDRLSNQPQHF	TGTGCCATCAGTGAGGAGGACAGACTTAGCAATCAGCCCCAGCATTTT
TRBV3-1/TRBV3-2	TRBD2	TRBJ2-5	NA	CASSALTLRGGVETQYF	TGTGCCAGCAGCGCTTTAACCCTGCGGGGGGGCGTTGAGACCCAGTACTTC
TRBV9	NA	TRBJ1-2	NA	CASSVDIRPNYGYTF	TGTGCCAGCAGCGTAGACATCCGTCCTAACTATGGCTACACCTTC
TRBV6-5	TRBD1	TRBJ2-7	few	CASSYSTGGLYEQYF	TGTGCCAGCAGTTACTCGACAGGGGGCCTCTACGAGCAGTACTTC
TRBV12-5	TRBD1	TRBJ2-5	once	CASGGPGTGETQYF	TGTGCTAGTGGTGGACCCGGGACAGGGGAGACCCAGTACTTC
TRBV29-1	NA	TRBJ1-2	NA	CSVEEGWAYGYTF	TGCAGCGTTGAGGAGGGGTGGGCCTATGGCTACACCTTC
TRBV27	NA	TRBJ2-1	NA	CASSTSSGFDERFF	TGTGCCAGCAGTACCTCCTCCGGGTTCGATGAGCGGTTCTTC
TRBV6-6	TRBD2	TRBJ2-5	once	CASSRGLAGVVTQYF	TGTGCCAGCAGCCGTGGACTAGCGGGGGTAGTGACCCAGTACTTC
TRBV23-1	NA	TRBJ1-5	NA	CASSQSNRAFSNQPQHF	TGCGCCAGCAGTCAATCCAACAGGGCCTTTAGCAATCAGCCCCAGCATTTT
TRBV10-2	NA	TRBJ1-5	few	CASSVGLTADQPQHF	TGCGCCAGCAGTGTAGGATTGACCGCGGATCAGCCCCAGCATTTT
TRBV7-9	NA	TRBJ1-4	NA	CASSLAGTRRRFGEKLFF	TGTGCCAGCAGCTTAGCGGGCACTAGACGGCGCTTCGGTGAAAAACTGTTTTTT
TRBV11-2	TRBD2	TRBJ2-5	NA	CASSLGAAGVQETQYF	TGTGCCAGCAGCTTAGGGGCAGCGGGAGTCCAAGAGACCCAGTACTTC